Below are 15 T cell receptor beta chains sequenced from a single sample in a study of radiation and T cells in renal cell carcinoma. Time point denoted: blood 4 weeks post-SBRT, at nephrectomy. Treatment denoted: 15 Gy SBRT to primary tumor, nephrectomy 4 weeks later. Sequenced by immunoSEQ multiplex PCR; TCRdb stores in-frame clones only, minus some. The repertoire includes tens of thousands of clones, around 81% of them detected once, and approximately 9.6% sits in the top ten. The sample was blood, taken from a patient whose treatment included radiotherapy and nephrectomy. The receptors shown here come from a man aged 45-65 years with renal cell carcinoma.

The chain joins TRBV6-1 to TRBJ2-7; D not resolved. CDR1 is MNHNS and CDR2 is SASEGT in the germline V gene. V was pared by 0 bases and J by 2 bases, with 20 bases between. The CDR3 loop spans 18 amino acids. DNA of the CDR3: TGTGCCAGCAGTGAAGCGCACCCACTCTGGACCAATACCTACGAGCAGTACTTC. Its protein is CASSEAHPLWTNTYEQYF.

The V call is TRBV10-3, the J call TRBJ2-7; 13 nucleotides align to TRBD2. Germline V CDR1 and CDR2: ENHRY, SYGVKD. The CDR3 covers 15 residues. V gave up 6 bases and J gave up 5 bases; unmatched junction bases: 7. CDR3 residues: CAIRETSGGAHEQYF. DNA of the CDR3: TGTGCCATCAGGGAAACTAGCGGGGGGGCCCACGAGCAGTACTTC.

With regard to this clone: The sample contains more than one DNA sequence encoding this CDR3. This chain uses TRBV5-1 with TRBJ2-7; 10 bases fit TRBD1. With V trimmed by 0 bases and J by 7 bases, 7 bases remained unmatched. CDR3 length: 15 amino acids. In germline, CDR1 is SGHRS, CDR2 YFSETQ. The CDR3 reads CASSLGRDRGREQYF. CDR3 in DNA: TGCGCCAGCAGCTTGGGCCGGGACAGGGGCCGAGAGCAGTACTTC.

The gene calls are TRBV5-1 and TRBJ1-1; 7 bases are a match to TRBD1. CDR1 is SGHRS and CDR2 is YFSETQ in the germline V gene. The CDR3 spans 18 residues. Trimming at V came to 0 bases and at J to 0 bases, leaving 11 bases not matched to a gene. In DNA form, the CDR3 reads TGCGCCAGCAGCTTGGGGAGGGACAGTATTGTCATGAACACTGAAGCTTTCTTT. The encoded protein is CASSLGRDSIVMNTEAFF.

The chain couples TRBV7-8 to TRBJ1-2; D is unresolved. The CDR3 consists of 14 residues. V was cut by 5 bases and J by 4 bases, with 14 bases left in between. Per germline, CDR1 SGHVS and CDR2 FQNEAQ. The CDR3 DNA sequence: TGTGCCAGCAGCCCGGATGAGAACAGCTATGGCTACACCTTC. This gives the protein CASSPDENSYGYTF.

This clone was detected only once. V gene TRBV9 combines with J gene TRBJ2-1; weak D call: TRBD1 (6 bases). The V end lost 0 bases, the J end lost 7 bases, and 11 bases lay between the germline ends. Germline lookup yields CDR1 SGDLS and CDR2 YYNGEE. The CDR3 is 14 residues long. CDR3 nucleotide sequence: TGTGCCAGCAGCGTAGTGGACAGTCCTAATGAGCAGTTCTTC. It specifies CASSVVDSPNEQFF.

The CDR3 nucleotides read TGTGCCAGCAGTCGGGGACAGGGTAACACCGGGGAGCTGTTTTTT. Translating gives CASSRGQGNTGELFF. The chain couples TRBV25-1 to TRBJ2-2, with 9 positions matching TRBD1. V lost 5 bases to trimming and J lost 2 bases; unmatched junction nucleotides: 3. Germline lookup yields CDR1 MGHDK and CDR2 SYGVNS. CDR3 length: 15 amino acids.

The rearrangement uses TRBV6-1 and TRBJ2-7; 9 bases map to TRBD2. This CDR3 is 14 amino acids long. V lost 7 bases to trimming and J lost 6 bases; unmatched junction nucleotides: 10. CDR1 and CDR2 from the germline V gene are MNHNS and SASEGT. CDR3 sequence reads: CASTLRSGGTEQYF. As DNA, the CDR3 is TGTGCCAGCACCTTACGGAGCGGGGGGACCGAGCAGTACTTC.

V usage is TRBV5-8 and J usage is TRBJ2-7; 8 nucleotides line up with TRBD1. V dropped 5 bases and J dropped 3; count of bases not matched to a gene: 7. Per germline, CDR1 SGHTS and CDR2 YDEGEE. This CDR3 has 14 residues. The CDR3 spells CASRAGQGFYEQYF. The CDR3 DNA reads TGTGCCAGCAGGGCCGGACAGGGCTTCTACGAGCAGTACTTC. The full variable domain, in which reference TRBV5-8 and TRBJ2-7 provide the parts outside the CDR3, is EAGVTQSPTHLIKTRGQQATLRCSPISGHTSVYWYQQALGLGLQFLLWYDEGEERNRGNFPPRFSGRQFPNYSSELNVNALELEDSALYLCASRAGQGFYEQYFGPGTRLTVT.

The chain carries TRBV11-2 and TRBJ2-4; no firm D call. The CDR3 totals 12 residues. V was pared by 1 base and J by 5 bases, with 3 bases between. Germline CDR1 SGHAT, CDR2 FQNNGV. The CDR3 sequence: CASSLGENIQYF. The CDR3 nucleotides read TGTGCCAGCAGCTTAGGGGAAAACATTCAGTACTTC.

This chain connects TRBV19 to TRBJ2-7, with a tentative D call TRBD1 (6 bases). The germline V gene encodes CDR1 LNHDA and CDR2 SQIVND (reference sequence). The CDR3 loop spans 15 amino acids. V lost 4 bases to trimming and J lost 4 bases, with 17 bases between them. CDR3 sequence: CASSTRTAHTYEQYF. The CDR3 bases are TGTGCCAGTAGTACCCGGACAGCTCATACTTACGAGCAGTACTTC.

This clone was counted once. The chain combines TRBV30 with TRBJ2-7, with 7 positions matching TRBD1. The J segment lost 0 bases and the V segment lost 8 bases, leaving 4 bases of the junction unmatched. This CDR3 is built from 12 residues. Germline lookup yields CDR1 GTSNPN and CDR2 SVGIG (reference sequence). CDR3 in amino acids: CAIGQDSYEQYF. The CDR3 DNA sequence: TGTGCCATAGGACAGGACTCCTACGAGCAGTACTTC. Drawing the rest from reference TRBV30 and TRBJ2-7, the complete variable domain is SQTIHQWPATLVQPVGSPLSLECTVEGTSNPNLYWYRQAAGRGLQLLFYSVGIGQISSEVPQNLSASRPQDRQFILSSKKLLLSDSGFYLCAIGQDSYEQYFGPGTRLTVT.

This chain connects TRBV28 to TRBJ2-3, with 10 positions matching TRBD2. J lost 4 bases, V lost 2 bases, and 9 bases had no gene match. Germline CDR1 and CDR2: MDHEN and SYDVKM. This CDR3 has 17 residues. The CDR3 protein is CASSLRLAGVSPDTQYF. The CDR3 DNA is TGTGCCAGCAGTTTACGCCTAGCGGGGGTCAGCCCAGATACGCAGTATTTT.

The genes are TRBV27 and TRBJ2-7, with D possibly being TRBD2 (6 bases). This CDR3 contains 16 residues. Per the germline V gene, CDR1 is MNHEY and CDR2 is SMNVEV (reference sequence). Between the trimmed V and J ends, which lost 6 bases and 0 bases, there was a span of 18 bases. The CDR3 loop reads CASRGAGRASSYEQYF. CDR3 sequence (DNA): TGTGCCAGCAGGGGAGCGGGCCGGGCGAGCTCCTACGAGCAGTACTTC.

V gene TRBV27 combines with J gene TRBJ1-5; no clear D. CDR3 length equals 16 residues. V was clipped by 3 bases and J by 2 bases, with 14 bases between them. The germline V gene encodes CDR1 MNHEY and CDR2 SMNVEV (reference sequence). CDR3 amino acids: CASSFQYNPGNQPQHF. CDR3 bases: TGTGCCAGCAGTTTCCAATATAACCCGGGCAATCAGCCCCAGCATTTT.